Listed here is a single T cell receptor (beta chain). The repertoire was sequenced with immunoSEQ multiplex PCR; TCRdb's copy has only in-frame clones and lacks some. The sample gives roughly 80,000 clones, approximately 89% of which show up once; approximately 1.8% is in the top ten. This entry is derived from a study of blood T cell repertoires in COVID-19. Overall study: From T cells, B-cell-depleted T cells, or PBMCs came the material, which was cDNA or gDNA.

The CDR3 spans 13 residues. In germline, CDR1 is MNHEY, CDR2 SVGAGI. The J segment lost 7 bases and the V segment lost 7 bases, leaving 9 bases of the junction unmatched. This receptor was identified in an older woman with acute or convalescent COVID-19. Sequencing was carried out using peripheral blood. J is TRBJ2-7 and V is TRBV6-5; 8 bases are a match to TRBD1. The CDR3 DNA sequence: TGTGCCAGCACCCAGACAGGGGTTCATGAGCAGTACTTC. It codes for CASTQTGVHEQYF.